A single sample is the source of the 4 T cell receptor beta chains below, sequenced in a study of OX40 agonist ivuxolimab in advanced cancers. The protocol was immunoSEQ multiplex PCR, while the TCRdb copy is restricted to in-frame clones and leaves out a portion. This sample yields 40,000 to 55,000 clones, of which about 90% are seen a single time; around 28% belongs to the top ten. Sequencing used CD4+ or CD8+ T cells sorted from blood, obtained in a trial of the OX40 agonist ivuxolimab. The source is an adult with an advanced solid tumor such as melanoma, head and neck, liver or kidney cancer.

J is TRBJ2-5 and V is TRBV7-9, with D tentatively TRBD2 (7 bases). CDR1 is SEHNR and CDR2 is FQNEAQ in the germline V gene (reference sequence). The CDR3 has 15 residues. The V end lost 3 bases, the J end lost 5 bases, and 16 bases lay between the germline ends. DNA of the CDR3: TGTGCCAGCAGCTTGGGCCGGGGGGCCGAGGAGACCCAGTACTTC. This sequence encodes CASSLGRGAEETQYF. The full variable domain, rest sourced from reference TRBV7-9 and TRBJ2-5, is DTGVSQNPRHKITKRGQNVTFRCDPISEHNRLYWYRQTLGQGPEFLTYFQNEAQLEKSRLLSDRFSAERPKGSFSTLEIQRTEQGDSAMYLCASSLGRGAEETQYFGPGTRLLVL.

The CDR3 loop reads CASSLGRRADTQYF. CDR3 sequence (DNA): TGTGCCAGCAGCTTAGGTCGGCGGGCAGATACGCAGTATTTT. The chain has TRBV7-6 and TRBJ2-3, with D maybe TRBD2 (5 bases). Trimming pared 1 base from V and 4 bases from J, leaving 9 bases between. The CDR3 runs 14 residues. The germline V gene encodes CDR1 SGHVS and CDR2 FNYEAQ.

The V call is TRBV18, the J call TRBJ2-1; 8 bases align to TRBD1. Trimming removed 0 bases from V and 4 bases from J; junction bases left unmatched: 8. The CDR3 runs 17 residues. Germline values: CDR1 KGHSH, CDR2 LQKENI. CDR3 sequence (DNA): TGTGCCAGCTCACCACCCAACCGGGACAGGACTTACAATGAGCAGTTCTTC. Amino acid sequence: CASSPPNRDRTYNEQFF.

CDR3 in DNA: TGTGCCAGCAGCTTAACTGATACGCAGTATTTT. This sequence encodes CASSLTDTQYF. V gene TRBV5-6 combines with J gene TRBJ2-3; D remains unclear. Trimming removed 2 bases from V and 6 bases from J, with 4 bases in between. Germline lookup yields CDR1 SGHDT and CDR2 YYEEEE. There are 11 residues in the CDR3. Supplemented by reference TRBV5-6 and TRBJ2-3, the full variable domain reads DAGVTQSPTHLIKTRGQQVTLRCSPKSGHDTVSWYQQALGQGPQFIFQYYEEEERQRGNFPDRFSGHQFPNYSSELNVNALLLGDSALYLCASSLTDTQYFGPGTRLTVL.